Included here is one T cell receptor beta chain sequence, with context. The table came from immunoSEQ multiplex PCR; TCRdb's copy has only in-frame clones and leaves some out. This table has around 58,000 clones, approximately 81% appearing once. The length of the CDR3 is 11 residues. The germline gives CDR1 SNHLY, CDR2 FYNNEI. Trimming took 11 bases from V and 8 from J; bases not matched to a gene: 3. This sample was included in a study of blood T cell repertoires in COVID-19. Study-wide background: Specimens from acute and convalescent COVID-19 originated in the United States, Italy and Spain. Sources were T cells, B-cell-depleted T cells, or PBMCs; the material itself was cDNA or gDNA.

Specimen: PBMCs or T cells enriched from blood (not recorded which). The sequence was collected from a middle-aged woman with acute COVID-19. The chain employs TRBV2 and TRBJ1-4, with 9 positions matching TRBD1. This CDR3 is CAGGQGEKLFF. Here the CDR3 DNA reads TGTGCCGGGGGACAGGGAGAAAAACTGTTTTTT. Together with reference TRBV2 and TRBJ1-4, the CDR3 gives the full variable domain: EPEVTQTPSHQVTQMGQEVILRCVPISNHLYFYWYRQILGQKVEFLVSFYNNEISEKSEIFDDQFSVERPDGSNFTLKIRSTKLEDSAMYFCAGGQGEKLFFGSGTQLSVL.